The TCR beta chain under discussion was sequenced for a study of blood T cell repertoires in COVID-19. Study-wide background: COVID-19 samples collected from the United States, Italy and Spain covered acute and convalescent phases. In each case, the material was cDNA or gDNA derived from T cells, B-cell-depleted T cells, or PBMCs.

The CDR3 is made up of 16 amino acids. CDR1 is MNHNS, CDR2 SASEGT, per germline. Germline trimming cut 3 bases from V and 9 bases from J; bases unmatched to any gene: 12. This clone is a singleton in its sample. Per the authors' pipeline: From reference gene primer amplification, estimates of nucleated cell counts were derived. TCRdb keeps only in-frame clones here, not all; method: immunoSEQ multiplex PCR. D and trimming come from the DNA, and the V and J calls and clone size come from that table. The sample has about 17,000 clones, roughly 80% seen once. The J gene is TRBJ2-1, the V gene TRBV6-1, with 9 bases that match TRBD2. This receptor was obtained from a man in his 60s with active or convalescent COVID-19. The sequencing sample was made of peripheral blood. As DNA, the CDR3 is TGTGCCAGCAGTGATCTAGCGGGGCCGGGCCGGGGTGAGCAGTTCTTC. Amino acid sequence: CASSDLAGPGRGEQFF.